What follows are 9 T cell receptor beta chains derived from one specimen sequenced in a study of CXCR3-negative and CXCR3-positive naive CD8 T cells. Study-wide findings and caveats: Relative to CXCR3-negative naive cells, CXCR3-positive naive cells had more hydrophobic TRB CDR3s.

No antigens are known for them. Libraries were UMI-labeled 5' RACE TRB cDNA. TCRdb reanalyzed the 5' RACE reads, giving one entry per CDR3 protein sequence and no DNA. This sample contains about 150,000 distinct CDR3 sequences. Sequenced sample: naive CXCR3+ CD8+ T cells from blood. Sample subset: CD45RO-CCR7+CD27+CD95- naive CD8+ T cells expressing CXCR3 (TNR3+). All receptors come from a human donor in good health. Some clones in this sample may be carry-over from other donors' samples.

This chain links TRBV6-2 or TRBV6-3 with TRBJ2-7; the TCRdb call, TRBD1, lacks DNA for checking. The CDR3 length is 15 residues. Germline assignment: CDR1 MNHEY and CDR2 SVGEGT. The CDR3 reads CASSSYQTGAYEQYF.

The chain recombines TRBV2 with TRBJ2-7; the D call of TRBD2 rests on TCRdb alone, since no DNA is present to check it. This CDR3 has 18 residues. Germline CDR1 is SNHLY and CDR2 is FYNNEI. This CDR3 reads CASPPGDRRERSSYEQYF.

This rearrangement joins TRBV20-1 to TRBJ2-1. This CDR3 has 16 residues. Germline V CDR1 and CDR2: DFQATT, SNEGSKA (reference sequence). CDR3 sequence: CSAFPISRSRYNEQFF.

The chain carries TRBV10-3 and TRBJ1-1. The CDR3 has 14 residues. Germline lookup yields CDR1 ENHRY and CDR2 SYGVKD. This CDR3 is CAISDSTGTTEAFF.

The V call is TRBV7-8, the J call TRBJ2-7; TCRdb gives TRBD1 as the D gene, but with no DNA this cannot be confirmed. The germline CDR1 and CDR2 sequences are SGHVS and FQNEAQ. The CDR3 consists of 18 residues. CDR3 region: CASTEGSPGGSISYEQYF.

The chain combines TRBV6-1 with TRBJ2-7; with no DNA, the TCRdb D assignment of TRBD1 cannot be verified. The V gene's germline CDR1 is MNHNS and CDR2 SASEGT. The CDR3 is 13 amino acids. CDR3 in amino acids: CASSKTGNYEQYF.

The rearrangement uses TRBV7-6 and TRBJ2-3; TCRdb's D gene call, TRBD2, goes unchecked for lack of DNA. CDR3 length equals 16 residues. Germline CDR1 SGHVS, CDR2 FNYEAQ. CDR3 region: CASSTRGLAGLNTQYF.

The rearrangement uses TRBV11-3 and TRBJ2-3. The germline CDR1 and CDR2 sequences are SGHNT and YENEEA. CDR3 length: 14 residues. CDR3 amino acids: CASSLSRYTDTQYF.

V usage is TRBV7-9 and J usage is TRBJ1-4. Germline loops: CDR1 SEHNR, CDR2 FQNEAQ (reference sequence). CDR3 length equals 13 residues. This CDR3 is CASAGGFGEKLFF.